The rows below give T cell receptor beta chains drawn from one sample of a study of cytomegalovirus exposure and HLA in healthy donors. This table comes from immunoSEQ multiplex PCR, and its TCRdb copy is limited to in-frame clones, with some not included. The sample has approximately 130,000 clones, over 6.5% seen once. Material: PBMCs. These receptors were taken from a middle-aged woman in good health and CMV-seropositive. CDR3s include the opening cysteine and the closing phenylalanine or tryptophan. D genes are given only for firm matches. Clone size is shown for a subset of rows, as once, few, many or a class of expanded clone.

clone size	V gene	J gene	D gene	CDR3 DNA	CDR3 protein
few	TRBV30	TRBJ2-1	NA	TGTGCCTGGAGTGTACTAGGTGGCTTAGGTCCCAATGAGCAGTTCTTC	CAWSVLGGLGPNEQFF
NA	TRBV6-5	TRBJ1-2	TRBD1	TGTGCCAGCAGTTACGGGCGAGGACAGGGGGCTTCCGGCTACACCTTC	CASSYGRGQGASGYTF
few	TRBV5-1	TRBJ2-7	TRBD1	TGCGCCAGCAGCTTTACAGGGGGCTACGAGCAGTACTTC	CASSFTGGYEQYF
NA	TRBV6-1	TRBJ2-1	TRBD2	TGTGCCAGCAGTGGGGGGGGAGGGGACTACAATGAGCAGTTCTTC	CASSGGGGDYNEQFF
NA	TRBV18	TRBJ2-2	NA	TGTGCCAGCTCACCAAGGGGGAATTGGGACACCGGGGAGCTGTTTTTT	CASSPRGNWDTGELFF
NA	TRBV5-1	TRBJ1-2	NA	TGCGCCAGCAGCTTGGAGGGGTATGGCTACACCTTC	CASSLEGYGYTF
NA	TRBV4-1	TRBJ1-5	NA	TGCGCCAGCAGCCAACGCAGGGGAGCGCGTGATCAGCCCCAGCATTTT	CASSQRRGARDQPQHF
NA	TRBV29-1	TRBJ2-4	NA	TGCAGCGTTGAGGGTGGTAGAGGAGACATTCAGTACTTC	CSVEGGRGDIQYF
NA	TRBV13	TRBJ2-2	NA	TGTGCCAGCAGCTTTTGGACAGCGAACACCGGGGAGCTGTTTTTT	CASSFWTANTGELFF
NA	TRBV19	TRBJ2-1	NA	TGTGCCAGTAGTATAGGTGGAGAATACAATGAGCAGTTCTTC	CASSIGGEYNEQFF
few	TRBV30	TRBJ1-2	NA	TGTGCCCGAGGCTGGAACAACTATGGCTACACCTTC	CARGWNNYGYTF
NA	TRBV7-2	TRBJ2-1	NA	TGTGCCAGCAGCCGGGAGCGGGTACGGGAGCAGTTCTTC	CASSRERVREQFF
once	TRBV7-9	TRBJ2-5	NA	TGTGCCAGCAGCTTATCTCAGACCCAGTACTTC	CASSLSQTQYF
few	TRBV15	TRBJ2-3	TRBD2	TGTGCCACCAGCAGAGATCGGCTAGCGGGGGGTACGCAGTATTTT	CATSRDRLAGGTQYF
few	TRBV5-5	TRBJ1-1	NA	TGTGCCAGCAGCTTCCAGGGAATAACTGAAGCTTTCTTT	CASSFQGITEAFF
few	TRBV10-3	TRBJ1-4	TRBD1	TGTGCCACCTTCGACAGGGATGGTGAAAAACTGTTTTTT	CATFDRDGEKLFF
few	TRBV14	TRBJ1-1	NA	TGTGCCAGCAGCCAAGAAGGGGGTAACACTGAAGCTTTCTTT	CASSQEGGNTEAFF
NA	TRBV2	TRBJ2-1	NA	TGTGCCAGCAGGGGGGCGGCAGCCCACAATGAGCAGTTCTTC	CASRGAAAHNEQFF
few	TRBV25-1	TRBJ2-7	NA	TGTGCCAGCAGTGACCCTACAGGGATATACGAGCAGTACTTC	CASSDPTGIYEQYF
NA	TRBV10-1	TRBJ2-3	NA	TGCGCCAGCAGTGAGAGGACACCTAGCACAGATACGCAGTATTTT	CASSERTPSTDTQYF
few	TRBV30	TRBJ1-4	NA	TGTGCCTCGGGGAGGGGGGGCCATGAAAAACTGTTTTTT	CASGRGGHEKLFF
NA	TRBV5-1	TRBJ1-4	NA	TGCGCCAGCAGCTTGGCCGGGGGAGTCGATGAAAAACTGTTTTTT	CASSLAGGVDEKLFF
NA	TRBV9	TRBJ2-1	TRBD2	TGTGCCAGCAGCGCCTCTACTAGCGGAAGCTCCTACAATGAGCAGTTCTTC	CASSASTSGSSYNEQFF
few	TRBV5-4	TRBJ2-6	NA	TGTGCCAGCAGCCGAACAGGGTCCTCCTCTGGGGCCAACGTCCTGACTTTC	CASSRTGSSSGANVLTF
NA	TRBV4-1	TRBJ1-2	NA	TGCGCCAGCAGCCAAGAGCGGCAGAGCTATGGCTACACCTTC	CASSQERQSYGYTF
NA	TRBV5-1	TRBJ1-4	TRBD1	TGCGCCAGCAGCTTTGGACAGGGGAGTTCGGAGGAAAAACTGTTTTTT	CASSFGQGSSEEKLFF
NA	TRBV6-6	TRBJ1-4	TRBD1	TGTGCCAGCAGTTACTCAAGGACAGGGGCAGGAGAAAAACTGTTTTTT	CASSYSRTGAGEKLFF
NA	TRBV19	TRBJ1-1	NA	TGTGCCAGTAGTTTACAGGGAAGAAGGACTGAAGCTTTCTTT	CASSLQGRRTEAFF
few	TRBV2	TRBJ1-3	TRBD1	TGTGCCAGCATTGGGAGGACAGGGCCTGGAAACACCATATATTTT	CASIGRTGPGNTIYF
NA	TRBV6-5	TRBJ2-2	TRBD1	TGTGCCAGCAGAGCTCGGGACAGGGAAACCGGGGAGCTGTTTTTT	CASRARDRETGELFF
NA	TRBV28	TRBJ1-2	NA	TGTGCCAGCAGTTTATGGGGGGCGACCTATGGCTACACCTTC	CASSLWGATYGYTF
few	TRBV6-6	TRBJ2-5	TRBD2	TGTGCCAGCAGTTACTCGAGCGGGGGGGCCCAAGAGACCCAGTACTTC	CASSYSSGGAQETQYF
NA	TRBV6-1	TRBJ2-2	NA	TGTGCCAGCAGTGAAGACGGGGGGCGCACCGGGGAGCTGTTTTTT	CASSEDGGRTGELFF
NA	TRBV11-2	TRBJ1-4	NA	TGTGCCAGCAGCTTAGTTAGGGGGGGCGTGGGTGAAAAACTGTTTTTT	CASSLVRGGVGEKLFF
NA	TRBV6-6	TRBJ2-3	NA	TGTGCCAGCACCATGCGGGGCTACACAGATACGCAGTATTTT	CASTMRGYTDTQYF
few	TRBV15	TRBJ1-1	TRBD1	TGTGCCACCAGCAGAGATTTAAGGAGGGGGCCTTGGAACACTGAAGCTTTCTTT	CATSRDLRRGPWNTEAFF
NA	TRBV10-3	TRBJ1-1	NA	TGTGCCACCGGTGGACAAGTGAACACTGAAGCTTTCTTT	CATGGQVNTEAFF
few	TRBV5-4	TRBJ1-2	NA	TGTGCCAGCAGCTTGAATACGGCAGGGAGGGACTATGGCTACACCTTC	CASSLNTAGRDYGYTF
few	TRBV6-5	TRBJ1-2	NA	TGTGCCAGCAGTTACTCGATACAGGGTGGCGGCTACACCTTC	CASSYSIQGGGYTF
few	TRBV19	TRBJ1-3	TRBD1	TGTGCCAGTAGTAACTACAGGGGATCCGGAAACACCATATATTTT	CASSNYRGSGNTIYF
NA	TRBV11-2	TRBJ2-7	TRBD2	TGTGCCAGCAGCTTAGGTAGCGGGCCCTCCTACGAGCAGTACTTC	CASSLGSGPSYEQYF
few	TRBV7-9	TRBJ1-2	TRBD1	TGTGCCAGCAGCTCAGGGGGAGATGGCTACACCTTC	CASSSGGDGYTF
few	TRBV6-1	TRBJ1-5	NA	TGTGCCAGCAGTGAAGCGGGAGGGTTCGGCAGCGGCAATCAGCCCCAGCATTTT	CASSEAGGFGSGNQPQHF
NA	TRBV10-2	TRBJ1-1	NA	TGCGCCAGCAGTGAGGCGGGAGGAACTGAAGCTTTCTTT	CASSEAGGTEAFF
NA	TRBV15	TRBJ2-3	TRBD1	TGTGCCACCAGCAGAGATCGGGCAGGGGGTACAGATACGCAGTATTTT	CATSRDRAGGTDTQYF
few	TRBV30	TRBJ1-6	NA	TGTGCCTGCCAGACAGCGTATAATTCACCCCTCCACTTT	CACQTAYNSPLHF
few	TRBV15	TRBJ1-2	TRBD1	TGTGCCACCAGCAGACAGGGGGCCAAAAACTATGGCTACACCTTC	CATSRQGAKNYGYTF
few	TRBV10-3	TRBJ2-5	TRBD1	TGTGCCACGCGGACAGGGTCAACCCAAGAGACCCAGTACTTC	CATRTGSTQETQYF
few	TRBV6-5	TRBJ2-1	NA	TGTGCCAGCAGTAAGAGCGCAGTTGAGCAGTTCTTC	CASSKSAVEQFF
NA	TRBV7-6	TRBJ1-2	NA	TGTGCCAGCAGCTTAGCCCTGGCCCATGGCTACACCTTC	CASSLALAHGYTF
NA	TRBV5-1	TRBJ1-2	TRBD1	TGCGCCAGCAGCTTGGGACAGGGAGGTTCCTATGGCTACACCTTC	CASSLGQGGSYGYTF
few	TRBV7-9	TRBJ2-7	NA	TGTGCCAGCAGCATAACCTACGAGCAGTACTTC	CASSITYEQYF
NA	TRBV10-3	TRBJ1-2	TRBD1	TGTGCCATCACCGAGGACAGGGGGCGAGGATGGTATGGCTACACCTTC	CAITEDRGRGWYGYTF
few	TRBV2	TRBJ2-5	NA	TGTGCCAGCACAAGACAGGCAGTTCCAGAGACCCAGTACTTC	CASTRQAVPETQYF
few	TRBV6-1	TRBJ2-3	TRBD2	TGTGCCAGCAGCCGAGGACTAGCGAGGGATACGCAGTATTTT	CASSRGLARDTQYF